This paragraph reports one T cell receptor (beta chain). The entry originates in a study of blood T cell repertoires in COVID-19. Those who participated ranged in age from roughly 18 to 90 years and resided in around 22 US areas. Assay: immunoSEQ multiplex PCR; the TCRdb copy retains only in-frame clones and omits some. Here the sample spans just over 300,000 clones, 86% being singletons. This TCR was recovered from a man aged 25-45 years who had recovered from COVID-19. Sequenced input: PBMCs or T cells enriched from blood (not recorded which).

This CDR3 reads CASSLSEATEAFF. The CDR3 DNA sequence: TGTGCCAGCAGTTTATCAGAGGCCACTGAAGCTTTCTTT. The V gene is TRBV27, the J gene TRBJ1-1; D is unclear. V lost 0 bases, J lost 4 bases, and 6 bases lay in between. This CDR3 is built from 13 residues. The germline gives CDR1 MNHEY, CDR2 SMNVEV (reference sequence).